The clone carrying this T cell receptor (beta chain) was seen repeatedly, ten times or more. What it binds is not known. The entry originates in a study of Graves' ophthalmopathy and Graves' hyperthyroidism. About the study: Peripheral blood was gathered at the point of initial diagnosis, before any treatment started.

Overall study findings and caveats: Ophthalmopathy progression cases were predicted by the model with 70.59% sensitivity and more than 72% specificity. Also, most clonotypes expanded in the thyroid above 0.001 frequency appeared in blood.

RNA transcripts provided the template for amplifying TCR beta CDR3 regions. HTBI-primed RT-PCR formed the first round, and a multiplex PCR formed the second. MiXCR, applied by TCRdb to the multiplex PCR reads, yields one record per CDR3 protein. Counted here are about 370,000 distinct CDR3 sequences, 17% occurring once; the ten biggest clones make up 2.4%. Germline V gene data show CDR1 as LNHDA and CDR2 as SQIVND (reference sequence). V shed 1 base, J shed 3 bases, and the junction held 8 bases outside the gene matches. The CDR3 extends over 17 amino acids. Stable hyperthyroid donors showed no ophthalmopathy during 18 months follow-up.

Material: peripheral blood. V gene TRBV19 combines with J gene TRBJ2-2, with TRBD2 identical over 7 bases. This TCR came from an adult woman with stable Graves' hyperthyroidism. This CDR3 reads CASSIAGREYYTGELFF. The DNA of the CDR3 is TGTGCCAGTAGTATAGCCGGGCGGGAGTACTACACCGGGGAGCTGTTTTTT.